The 7 T cell receptor beta chains below were found in one sample sequenced in a study of blood T cell repertoires in COVID-19. Assay: immunoSEQ multiplex PCR; the TCRdb copy retains only in-frame clones and omits some. This repertoire shows under 150,000 clones, about four fifths found once; its top ten account for about 9.6%. Input material: peripheral blood. The origin of the receptors is a man aged 40-55 years with active or convalescent COVID-19.

The chain couples TRBV29-1 to TRBJ1-2, with TRBD1 identical over 7 bases. CDR3 length: 11 amino acids. Germline CDR1 is SQVTM and CDR2 is ANQGSEA. Trimming took 2 bases from V and 8 from J; bases not matched to a gene: 2. CDR3 nucleotide sequence: TGCAGCGTTGAAACAGGGGTAGGCTACACCTTC. This encodes CSVETGVGYTF.

The chain has TRBV12-5 and TRBJ2-7; 9 bases map to TRBD1. Germline trimming cut 4 bases from V and 2 bases from J; bases unmatched to any gene: 6. Germline values: CDR1 LGHNT, CDR2 FRNRAP. The CDR3 runs to 15 residues. CDR3 region: CASGSQTGGPYEQYF. In DNA, the CDR3 is TGTGCTAGTGGTTCACAGACAGGGGGACCCTACGAGCAGTACTTC.

This chain connects TRBV19 to TRBJ2-4; the D gene is possibly TRBD1 (6 bases). Trimming removed 9 bases from V and 0 bases from J, with 15 bases in between. This CDR3 contains 15 residues. Per the germline V gene, CDR1 is LNHDA and CDR2 is SQIVND (reference sequence). In DNA, the CDR3 is TGTGCCAGCCAGGGGATAGAGCTAGCCAAAAACATTCAGTACTTC. Its protein product is CASQGIELAKNIQYF.

The chain recombines TRBV6-5 with TRBJ2-5; 8 nucleotides line up with TRBD2. In germline, CDR1 is MNHEY, CDR2 SVGAGI. The CDR3 runs 16 residues. The ends lost 0 bases at V and 5 bases at J; junction bases unmatched: 8. The CDR3 loop is CASSYSGTSLMETQYF. The CDR3 DNA is TGTGCCAGCAGTTACTCGGGGACTAGTTTAATGGAGACCCAGTACTTC.

The sample holds a few counts of this clone. The chain couples TRBV3-1 (or the pseudogene TRBV3-2) to TRBJ1-3; 12 bases are a match to TRBD1. Germline lookup yields CDR1 LGHDT and CDR2 YNNKEL (reference sequence). The V gene end was trimmed by 4 bases and the J gene end by 4 bases; junction bases not matched to a gene: 8. The CDR3 consists of 17 residues. The CDR3: CASSPGQGAAGGNTIYF. The CDR3 coding sequence is TGTGCCAGCAGCCCGGGACAGGGGGCAGCGGGAGGAAACACCATATATTTT.

V gene TRBV27 combines with J gene TRBJ1-3; 7 bases map to TRBD1. The CDR3 spans 14 residues. CDR1 is MNHEY and CDR2 is SMNVEV in the germline V gene (reference sequence). Germline trimming cut 4 bases from V and 2 bases from J; bases unmatched to any gene: 2. CDR3 coding DNA: TGTGCCAGCAGTTCCCAGGGGGCTGGAAACACCATATATTTT. Translated: CASSSQGAGNTIYF.

The chain combines TRBV5-5 with TRBJ2-1, with 7 bases aligning to TRBD1. The germline gives CDR1 SGHKS, CDR2 YYEKEE (reference sequence). After removal of 0 bases from V and 6 bases from J, the junction contained 12 bases not matched to a gene. The CDR3 is 17 amino acids. CDR3 coding DNA: TGTGCCAGCAGCTTGGAAATACAGGGGACCCTCACCAATGAGCAGTTCTTC. As protein: CASSLEIQGTLTNEQFF.